Listed below are T cell receptor beta chains from one sample, sequenced in a study of Graves' ophthalmopathy and Graves' hyperthyroidism. TCRdb ran MiXCR on the multiplex PCR reads and lists one entry per CDR3 protein. The repertoire has nearly 400,000 distinct CDR3 sequences, about 18% of them found once; the top ten carry more than 1.5%. The specimen was peripheral blood. These receptor sequences come from a woman aged 18-29 years with Graves' ophthalmopathy. CDR3s include the opening cysteine and the closing phenylalanine or tryptophan. D genes are given only for firm matches. Clone sizes are given selectively: once, few, many, or a class where the clone is expanded.

v_gene	d_gene	abundance	j_gene	CDR3nt	CDR3aa
TRBV6-5	TRBD1	many	TRBJ1-1	TGTGCCAGCCCTCGGAGGACAGGCGCCTACACTGAAGCTTTCTTT	CASPRRTGAYTEAFF
TRBV6-1	.	.	TRBJ1-5	TGTGCCAGCGGGAATATGGGGGTGAGTCAGCCCCAGCATTTT	CASGNMGVSQPQHF
TRBV7-2	TRBD1	.	TRBJ2-7	TGTGCCAGCAGCCCCCCCGGGACAGTAAAATACGAGCAGTACTTC	CASSPPGTVKYEQYF
TRBV28	.	.	TRBJ2-5	TGTGCCAGCAGCTTGGCCAGCTCAGAGACCCAGTACTTC	CASSLASSETQYF
TRBV28	TRBD2	many	TRBJ2-7	TGTGCCAGCAGTCACCCGAAAGGTGGGAGGGAATACGAGCAGTACTTC	CASSHPKGGREYEQYF
TRBV6-4	TRBD2	many	TRBJ2-3	TGTGCCAGCAGTCAGAGGGGGAGGACTAGCGGCCTTAGCACAGATACGCAGTATTTT	CASSQRGRTSGLSTDTQYF
TRBV5-1	.	many	TRBJ2-7	TGCGCCAGCAGCTTGGCTACAGGGTACGAGCAGTACTTC	CASSLATGYEQYF
TRBV28	TRBD1	many	TRBJ1-2	TGTGCCAGCAGTTCACCCGACAGGGGATGGGATGGCTACACCTTC	CASSSPDRGWDGYTF
TRBV7-6	TRBD2	many	TRBJ2-3	TGTGCCAGCAGCCCCGGTAGGGGCGGGGGGCCCCAAGGTACGCAGTATTTT	CASSPGRGGGPQGTQYF
TRBV11-2	.	many	TRBJ2-7	TGTGCCAGCAGCTTAGGAGGAGGTACAGACTATTACTACGAGCAGTACTTC	CASSLGGGTDYYYEQYF
TRBV10-3	.	many	TRBJ1-6	TGTGCCATCAGTGATGGGTCACCCCTCCACTTT	CAISDGSPLHF
TRBV11-2	TRBD1	.	TRBJ1-6	TGTGCCAGCAGTCGACAGGGGTTTACCCTCCACTTT	CASSRQGFTLHF
TRBV6-1	TRBD1	many	TRBJ2-7	TGTGCCAGCAGCCCCGGGACAGGGCCCTACGAGCAGTACTTC	CASSPGTGPYEQYF
TRBV28	.	many	TRBJ1-2	TGTGCCAGCAGTTGGGGGGCCTGGAGAGACTATGGCTACACCTTC	CASSWGAWRDYGYTF
TRBV20-1	.	many	TRBJ1-6	TGCAGTGCTAGTACGCAGGGGAGTAATTCACCCCTCCACTTT	CSASTQGSNSPLHF
TRBV15	TRBD1	many	TRBJ2-7	TGTGCCACCAGCAGAGATCTCGACAGGGGTTCCTACGAGCAGTACTTC	CATSRDLDRGSYEQYF
TRBV28	TRBD2	many	TRBJ2-2	TGTGCCAGCAGTTTGACTAGCGGGGGCATCACCGGGGAGCTGTTTTTT	CASSLTSGGITGELFF
TRBV28	TRBD1	many	TRBJ2-4	TGTGCCAGCAGTCCCCCCGGGACAGTGGTAGCCAAAAACATTCAGTACTTC	CASSPPGTVVAKNIQYF
TRBV6-2/TRBV6-3	TRBD2	.	TRBJ2-7	TGTGCCAGCAGTAAACTAGCGGGGATCTCCTACGAGCAGTACTTC	CASSKLAGISYEQYF
TRBV27	.	many	TRBJ2-1	TGTGCCAGCAGTCCTGCTTGGGGAGGGGGCAATGAGCAGTTCTTC	CASSPAWGGGNEQFF
TRBV6-2/TRBV6-3	.	many	TRBJ2-7	TGTGCCAGCAGTTACTTTCGGGACGGACGACATGGGATCTACGAGCAGTACTTC	CASSYFRDGRHGIYEQYF
TRBV6-2/TRBV6-3	.	.	TRBJ2-5	TGTGCCACCAGTGATCCCCTGGAACGGGGACTGTACTTC	CATSDPLERGLYF
TRBV19	.	.	TRBJ2-5	TGTGCCAGCGCAGTTGGCCAAGAGACCCAGTACTTC	CASAVGQETQYF
TRBV3-1	.	.	TRBJ2-7	TGTGCCAGCAGCCAAGGACATCCGAGCTCCTACGAGCAGTACTTC	CASSQGHPSSYEQYF